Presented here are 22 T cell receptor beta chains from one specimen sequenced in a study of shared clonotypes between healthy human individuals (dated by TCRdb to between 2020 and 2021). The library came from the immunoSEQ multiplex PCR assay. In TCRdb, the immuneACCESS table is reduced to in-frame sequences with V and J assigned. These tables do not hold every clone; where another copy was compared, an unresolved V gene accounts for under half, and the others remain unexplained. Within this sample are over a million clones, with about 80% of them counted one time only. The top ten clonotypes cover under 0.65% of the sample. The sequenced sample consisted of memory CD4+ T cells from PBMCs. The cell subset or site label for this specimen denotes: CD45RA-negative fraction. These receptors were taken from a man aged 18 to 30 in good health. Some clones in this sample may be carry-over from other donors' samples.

CDR3 bases: TGTGCCAGCAGTTCCTCAGGGTTAGGAGGCGATACGCAGTATTTT. It yields the protein CASSSSGLGGDTQYF. The rearrangement links TRBV6-6 to TRBJ2-3; tentatively, D is TRBD1 or TRBD2 (5 bases each). The V end lost 4 bases, the J end lost 6 bases, and 17 bases lay between the germline ends. The CDR3 covers 15 residues. The germline gives CDR1 MNHNY, CDR2 SVGAGI (reference sequence).

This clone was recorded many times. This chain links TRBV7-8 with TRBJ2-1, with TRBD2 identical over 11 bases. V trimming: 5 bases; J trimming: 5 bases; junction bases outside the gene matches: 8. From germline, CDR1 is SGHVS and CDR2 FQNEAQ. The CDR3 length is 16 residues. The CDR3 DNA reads TGTGCCAGCAGCCAAACCCGACTAGCGGGAAACAATGAGCAGTTCTTC. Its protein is CASSQTRLAGNNEQFF.

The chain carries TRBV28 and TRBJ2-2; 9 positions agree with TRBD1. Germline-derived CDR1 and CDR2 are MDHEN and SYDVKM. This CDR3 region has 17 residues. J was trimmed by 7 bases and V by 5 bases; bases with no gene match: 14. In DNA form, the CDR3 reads TGTGCCAGCAGTCCTCGGAGCTGGGACAGGGAACACGGGGAGCTGTTTTTT. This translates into CASSPRSWDREHGELFF.

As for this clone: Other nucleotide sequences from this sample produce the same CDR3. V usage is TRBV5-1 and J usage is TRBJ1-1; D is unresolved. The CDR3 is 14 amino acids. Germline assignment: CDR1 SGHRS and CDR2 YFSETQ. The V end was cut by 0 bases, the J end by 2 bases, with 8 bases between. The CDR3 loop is CASSLGGGNTEAFF. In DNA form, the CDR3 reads TGCGCCAGCAGCTTGGGGGGAGGAAACACTGAAGCTTTCTTT.

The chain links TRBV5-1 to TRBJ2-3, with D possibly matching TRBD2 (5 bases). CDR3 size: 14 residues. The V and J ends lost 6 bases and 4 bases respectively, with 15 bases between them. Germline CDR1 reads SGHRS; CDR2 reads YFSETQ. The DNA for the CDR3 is TGCGCCAGCACTCCCACTAGTCTCCCAGATACGCAGTATTTT. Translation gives CASTPTSLPDTQYF.

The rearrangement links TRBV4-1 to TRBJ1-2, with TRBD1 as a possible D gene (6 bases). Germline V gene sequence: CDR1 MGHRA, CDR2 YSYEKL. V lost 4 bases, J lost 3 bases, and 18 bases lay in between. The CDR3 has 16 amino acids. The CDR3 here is CASSRMDGGSHYGYTF. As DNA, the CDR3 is TGCGCCAGCAGCCGAATGGATGGGGGCTCCCACTATGGCTACACCTTC.

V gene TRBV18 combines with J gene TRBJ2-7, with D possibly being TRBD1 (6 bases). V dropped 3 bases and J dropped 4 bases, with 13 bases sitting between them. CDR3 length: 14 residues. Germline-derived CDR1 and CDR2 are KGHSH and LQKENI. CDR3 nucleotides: TGTGCCAGCTCACCTCAGGGGTATACTTACGAGCAGTACTTC. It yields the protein CASSPQGYTYEQYF. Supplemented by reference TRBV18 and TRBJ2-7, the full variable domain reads NAGVMQNPRHLVRRRGQEARLRCSPMKGHSHVYWYRQLPEEGLKFMVYLQKENIIDESGMPKERFSAEFPKEGPSILRIQQVVRGDSAAYFCASSPQGYTYEQYFGPGTRLTVT.

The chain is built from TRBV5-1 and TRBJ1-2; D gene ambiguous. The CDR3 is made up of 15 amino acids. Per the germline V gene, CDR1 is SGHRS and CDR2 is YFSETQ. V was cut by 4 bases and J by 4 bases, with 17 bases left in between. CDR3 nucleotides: TGCGCCAGCAGCGAAATGGCGGCGGGCGGCTATGGCTACACCTTC. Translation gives CASSEMAAGGYGYTF.

The CDR3 nucleotides read TGCGCCAGCAGTCAATCGTTTGGTGGGGTTGGGAGGCCCCAGCATTTT. It is translated as CASSQSFGGVGRPQHF. The V call is TRBV23-1, the J call TRBJ1-5; D gene ambiguous. TRBV23-1 counts as an open reading frame of uncertain function. Trimming left V 0 bases short and J 9 bases short, with 18 bases between. The CDR3 totals 16 residues.

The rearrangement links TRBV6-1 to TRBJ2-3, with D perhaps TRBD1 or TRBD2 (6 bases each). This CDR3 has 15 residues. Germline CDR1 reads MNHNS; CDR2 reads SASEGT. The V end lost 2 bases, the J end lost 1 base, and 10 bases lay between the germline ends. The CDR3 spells CASSERGLGTDTQYF. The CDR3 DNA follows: TGTGCCAGCAGTGAACGGGGGCTTGGCACAGATACGCAGTATTTT.

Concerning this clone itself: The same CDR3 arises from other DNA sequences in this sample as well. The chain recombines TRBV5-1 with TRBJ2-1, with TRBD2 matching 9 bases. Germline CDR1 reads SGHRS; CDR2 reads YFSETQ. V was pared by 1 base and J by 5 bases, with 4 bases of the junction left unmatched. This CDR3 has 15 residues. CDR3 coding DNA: TGCGCCAGCAGCTTGATAGCGGGAGTCAACAATGAGCAGTTCTTC. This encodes CASSLIAGVNNEQFF.

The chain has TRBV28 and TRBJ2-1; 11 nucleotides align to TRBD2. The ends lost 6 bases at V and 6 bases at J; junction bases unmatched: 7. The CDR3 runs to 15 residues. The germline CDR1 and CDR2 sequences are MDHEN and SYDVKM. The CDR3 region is CASRSSGRAPNEQFF. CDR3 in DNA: TGTGCCAGCAGGAGTAGCGGGAGGGCCCCCAATGAGCAGTTCTTC.

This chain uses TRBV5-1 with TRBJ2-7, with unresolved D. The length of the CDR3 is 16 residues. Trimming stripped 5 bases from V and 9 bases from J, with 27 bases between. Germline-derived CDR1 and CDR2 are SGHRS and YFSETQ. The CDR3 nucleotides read TGCGCCAGCAGTCCCTCCCCGGTATCAGAGTCGGGTTCGCAGTACTTC. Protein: CASSPSPVSESGSQYF.

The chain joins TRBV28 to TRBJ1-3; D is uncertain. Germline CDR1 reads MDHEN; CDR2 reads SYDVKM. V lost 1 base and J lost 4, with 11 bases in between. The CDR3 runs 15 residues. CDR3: CASSLYGRGGNTIYF. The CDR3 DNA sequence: TGTGCCAGCAGTTTATACGGGCGGGGAGGAAACACCATATATTTT.

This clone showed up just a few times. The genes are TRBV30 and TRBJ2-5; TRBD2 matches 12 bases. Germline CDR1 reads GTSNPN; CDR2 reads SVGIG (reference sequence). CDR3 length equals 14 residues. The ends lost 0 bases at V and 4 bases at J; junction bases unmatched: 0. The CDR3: CAWSVGLAGETQYF. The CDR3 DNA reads TGTGCCTGGAGTGTGGGACTAGCGGGAGAGACCCAGTACTTC.

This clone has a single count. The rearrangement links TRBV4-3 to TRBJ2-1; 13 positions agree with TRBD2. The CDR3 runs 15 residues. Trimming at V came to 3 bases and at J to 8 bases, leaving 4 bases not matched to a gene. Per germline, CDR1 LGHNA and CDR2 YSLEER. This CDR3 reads CASSQRLAGGDEQFF. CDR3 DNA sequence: TGCGCCAGCAGCCAGAGACTAGCGGGAGGCGATGAGCAGTTCTTC.

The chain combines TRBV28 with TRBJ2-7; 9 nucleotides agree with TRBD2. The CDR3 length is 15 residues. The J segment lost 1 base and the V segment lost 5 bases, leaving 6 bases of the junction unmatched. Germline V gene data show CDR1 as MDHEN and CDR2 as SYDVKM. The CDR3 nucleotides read TGTGCCAGCAGTCAACTAGCGGGCCGATCCTACGAGCAGTACTTC. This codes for CASSQLAGRSYEQYF.

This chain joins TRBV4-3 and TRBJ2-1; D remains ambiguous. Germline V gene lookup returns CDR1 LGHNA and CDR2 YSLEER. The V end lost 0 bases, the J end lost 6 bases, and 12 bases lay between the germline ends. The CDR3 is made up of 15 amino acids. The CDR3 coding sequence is TGCGCCAGCAGCCAAGATGTTCATGCCCGCAATGAGCAGTTCTTC. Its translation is CASSQDVHARNEQFF.

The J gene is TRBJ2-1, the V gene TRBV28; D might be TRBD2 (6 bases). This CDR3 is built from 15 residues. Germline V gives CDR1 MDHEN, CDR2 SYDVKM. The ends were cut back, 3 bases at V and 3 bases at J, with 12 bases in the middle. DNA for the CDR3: TGTGCCAGCAGTTTGGGGACTCCGAGCTACAATGAGCAGTTCTTC. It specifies CASSLGTPSYNEQFF.

CDR3 in DNA: TGTGCCAGCAGCCGCAAACTAGGACAGAACAGCAATCAGCCCCAGCATTTT. Encoded protein: CASSRKLGQNSNQPQHF. The V gene is TRBV27, the J gene TRBJ1-5; perhaps TRBD1 as D (6 bases). V dropped 6 bases and J dropped 1 base, with 19 bases sitting between them. The CDR3 runs 17 residues. Germline V lookup: CDR1 MNHEY, CDR2 SMNVEV (reference sequence).

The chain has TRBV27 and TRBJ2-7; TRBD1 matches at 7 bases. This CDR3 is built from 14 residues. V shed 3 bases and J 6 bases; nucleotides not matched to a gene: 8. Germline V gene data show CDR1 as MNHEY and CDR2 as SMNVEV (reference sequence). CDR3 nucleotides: TGTGCCAGCAGTTTTACAGGGGTGCGTAGCGAGCAGTACTTC. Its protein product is CASSFTGVRSEQYF.

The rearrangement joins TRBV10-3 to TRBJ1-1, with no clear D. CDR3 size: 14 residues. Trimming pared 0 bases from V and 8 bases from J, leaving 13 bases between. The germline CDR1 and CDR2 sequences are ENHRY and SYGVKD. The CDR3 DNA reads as TGTGCCATCAGTGAGTCTCTAGGGCGAGAGGAAGCTTTCTTT. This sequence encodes CAISESLGREEAFF.